The clone carrying this T cell receptor beta chain showed up just once. The authors amplified TCR beta CDR3 regions from RNA transcripts. Following a first-round RT-PCR that used HTBI primers, a second-round multiplex PCR was carried out. TCRdb processed the multiplex PCR reads anew with MiXCR; each CDR3 protein has one entry. The table has roughly 1.1 million distinct CDR3 sequences, 35% to 40% seen once. From germline, CDR1 is LNHDA and CDR2 SQIVND (reference sequence). Trimming removed 8 bases at V and 0 bases at J, with 17 bases between. This CDR3 has 15 amino acids. This entry is derived from a study of Graves' ophthalmopathy and Graves' hyperthyroidism.

The chain couples TRBV19 to TRBJ2-7; D perhaps matches TRBD2 (6 bases). The receptor was derived from an adult man with Graves' hyperthyroidism. Source material: peripheral blood or thyroid tissue (not recorded which). CDR3 protein: CASFLGTEASYEQYF. The CDR3 DNA reads as TGTGCCAGTTTTCTAGGGACTGAAGCCTCCTACGAGCAGTACTTC.